A single sample is the source of the 5 T cell receptor beta chains below, sequenced in a study of T cells in tuberculosis. Sequencing used immunoSEQ multiplex PCR; TCRdb keeps in-frame clones, though not all of them. Seen here are roughly 34,000 clones, nearly 97% observed once, and the top ten hold under 3%. Material: PBMCs. The receptors were gathered from a donor aged 10-30 years with latent tuberculosis or without tuberculosis infection.

In its sample, this clone was seen once. The V and J genes are TRBV5-3 and TRBJ1-5; D might be TRBD1 (5 bases). TRBV5-3 is labeled an ORF, and its function is uncertain. This CDR3 region has 15 residues. Deletions cut 4 bases from V and 9 bases from J, with 20 bases between. CDR3 in DNA: TGTGCCAGAAGCCCGGGACTTCCTGATCATCCGCCCCAGCATTTT. Translated: CARSPGLPDHPPQHF.

The genes are TRBV10-3 and TRBJ2-1, with 8 bases matching TRBD1. Germline V gives CDR1 ENHRY, CDR2 SYGVKD. This CDR3 region has 15 residues. Trimming took 8 bases from V and 4 from J; bases not matched to a gene: 10. CDR3 DNA: TGTGCCATCGGAGAAGGACAGGGTGCATACAATGAGCAGTTCTTC. Residues: CAIGEGQGAYNEQFF.

The J gene is TRBJ1-1, the V gene TRBV29-1; perhaps TRBD1 as D (5 bases). Trimming shortened V by 5 bases and J by 2 bases, and 9 bases separated the two germline ends. CDR3 length: 12 residues. Looked up from germline, CDR1 is SQVTM and CDR2 is ANQGSEA. In DNA, the CDR3 is TGCAGCGTTAGACAGAGCAACACTGAAGCTTTCTTT. Protein sequence: CSVRQSNTEAFF.

In this sample, this clone turned up once. The rearrangement uses TRBV9 and TRBJ2-3, with D possibly TRBD1 on 7 matching bases. CDR1 is SGDLS, CDR2 YYNGEE, per germline. V dropped 3 bases and J dropped 5 bases, with 10 bases sitting between them. CDR3 size: 13 residues. This chain's CDR3 is CASSGRGEDTQYF. DNA of the CDR3: TGTGCCAGCAGCGGCAGGGGGGAAGATACGCAGTATTTT. Full variable domain (outside the CDR3, taken from reference TRBV9 and TRBJ2-3): DSGVTQTPKHLITATGQRVTLRCSPRSGDLSVYWYQQSLDQGLQFLIQYYNGEERAKGNILERFSAQQFPDLHSELNLSSLELGDSALYFCASSGRGEDTQYFGPGTRLTVL.

The chain links TRBV7-2 to TRBJ1-1; D might be TRBD1 (5 bases). V dropped 5 bases and J dropped 6 bases, with 13 bases sitting between them. The germline V gene has CDR1 SGHTA and CDR2 FQGNSA. This CDR3 contains 13 residues. CDR3 loop: CASSPRETAEAFF. DNA of the CDR3: TGTGCCAGCAGCCCTCGCGAGACAGCTGAAGCTTTCTTT.